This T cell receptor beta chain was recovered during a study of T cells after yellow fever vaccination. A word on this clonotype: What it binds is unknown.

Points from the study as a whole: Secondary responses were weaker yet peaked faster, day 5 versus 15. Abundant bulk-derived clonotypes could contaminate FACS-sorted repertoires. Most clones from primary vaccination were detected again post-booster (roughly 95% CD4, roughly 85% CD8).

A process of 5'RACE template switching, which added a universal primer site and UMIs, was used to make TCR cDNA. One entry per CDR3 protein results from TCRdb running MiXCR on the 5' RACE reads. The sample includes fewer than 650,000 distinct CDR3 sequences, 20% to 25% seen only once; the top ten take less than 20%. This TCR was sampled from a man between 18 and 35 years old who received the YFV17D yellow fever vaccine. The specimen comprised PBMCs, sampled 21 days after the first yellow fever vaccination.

The CDR3 reads CAWSGGSYGYTF. The CDR3 region has the DNA TGTGCCTGGAGTGGGGGCTCCTATGGCTACACCTTC. The chain recombines TRBV30 with TRBJ1-2; tentative D call: TRBD1 (5 bases). Germline CDR1 is GTSNPN and CDR2 is SVGIG (reference sequence). The V gene lost 1 base and the J gene lost 4 bases, with 7 bases spanning the gap. This CDR3 is 12 amino acids long.